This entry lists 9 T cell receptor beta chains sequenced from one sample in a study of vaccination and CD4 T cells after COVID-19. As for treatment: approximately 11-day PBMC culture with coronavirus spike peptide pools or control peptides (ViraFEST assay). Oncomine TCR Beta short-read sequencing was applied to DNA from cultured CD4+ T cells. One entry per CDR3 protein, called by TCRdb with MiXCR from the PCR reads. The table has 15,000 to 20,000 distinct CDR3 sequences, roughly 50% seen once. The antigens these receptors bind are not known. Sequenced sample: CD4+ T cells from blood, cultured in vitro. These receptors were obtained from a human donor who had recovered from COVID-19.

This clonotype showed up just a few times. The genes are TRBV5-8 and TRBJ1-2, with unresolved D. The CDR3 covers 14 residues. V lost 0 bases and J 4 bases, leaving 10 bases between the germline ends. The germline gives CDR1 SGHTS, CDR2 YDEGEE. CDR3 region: CASSLGSVLYGYTF. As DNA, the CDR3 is TGTGCCAGCAGCTTGGGGTCCGTACTCTATGGCTACACCTTC.

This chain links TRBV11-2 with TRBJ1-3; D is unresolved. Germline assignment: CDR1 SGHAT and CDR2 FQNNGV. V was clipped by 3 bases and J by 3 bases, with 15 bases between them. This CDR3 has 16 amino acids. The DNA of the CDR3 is TGTGCCAGCAGCTTGGGTGGGCAACCCCTTGGAAACACCATATATTTT. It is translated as CASSLGGQPLGNTIYF.

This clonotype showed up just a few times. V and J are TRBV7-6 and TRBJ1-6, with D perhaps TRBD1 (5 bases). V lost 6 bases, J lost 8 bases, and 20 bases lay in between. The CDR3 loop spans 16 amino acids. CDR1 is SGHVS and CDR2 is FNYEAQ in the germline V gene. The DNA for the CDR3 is TGTGCCAGCAGAAACAGCGTGATAGGGGCGTATTCACCCCTCCACTTT. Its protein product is CASRNSVIGAYSPLHF.

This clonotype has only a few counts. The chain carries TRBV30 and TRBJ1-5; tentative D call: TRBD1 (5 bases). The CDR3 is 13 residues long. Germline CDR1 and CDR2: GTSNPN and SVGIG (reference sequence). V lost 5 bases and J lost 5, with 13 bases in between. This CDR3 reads CAWGAREYQPQHF. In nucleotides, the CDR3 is TGTGCCTGGGGCGCCAGGGAATATCAGCCCCAGCATTTT. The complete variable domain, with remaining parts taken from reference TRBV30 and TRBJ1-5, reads SQTIHQWPATLVQPVGSPLSLECTVEGTSNPNLYWYRQAAGRGLQLLFYSVGIGQISSEVPQNLSASRPQDRQFILSSKKLLLSDSGFYLCAWGAREYQPQHFGDGTRLSIL.

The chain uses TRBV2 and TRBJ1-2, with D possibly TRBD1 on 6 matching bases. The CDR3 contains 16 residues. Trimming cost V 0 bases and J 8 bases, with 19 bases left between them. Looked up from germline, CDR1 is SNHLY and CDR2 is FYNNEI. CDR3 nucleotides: TGTGCCAGCAGTGAAGCGCTTCAGGGGTGGAATTCGGGCTACACCTTC. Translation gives CASSEALQGWNSGYTF.

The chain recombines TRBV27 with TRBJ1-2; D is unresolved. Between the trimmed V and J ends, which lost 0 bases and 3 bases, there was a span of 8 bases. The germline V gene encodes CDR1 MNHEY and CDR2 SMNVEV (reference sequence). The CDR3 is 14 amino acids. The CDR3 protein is CASSLSPGDYGYTF. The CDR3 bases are TGTGCCAGCAGTTTATCGCCCGGGGACTATGGCTACACCTTC.

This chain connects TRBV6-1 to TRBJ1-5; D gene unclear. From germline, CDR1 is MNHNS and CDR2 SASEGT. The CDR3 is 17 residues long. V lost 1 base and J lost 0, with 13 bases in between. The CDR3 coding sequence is TGTGCCAGCAGTGAAGATGGTTCAGCTTATAGCAATCAGCCCCAGCATTTT. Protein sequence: CASSEDGSAYSNQPQHF.

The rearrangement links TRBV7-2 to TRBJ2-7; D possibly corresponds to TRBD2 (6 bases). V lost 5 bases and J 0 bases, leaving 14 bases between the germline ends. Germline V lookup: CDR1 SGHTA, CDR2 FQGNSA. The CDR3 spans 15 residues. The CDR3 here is CASSASGTVSYEQYF. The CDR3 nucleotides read TGTGCCAGCAGCGCCTCCGGGACTGTCTCCTACGAGCAGTACTTC.

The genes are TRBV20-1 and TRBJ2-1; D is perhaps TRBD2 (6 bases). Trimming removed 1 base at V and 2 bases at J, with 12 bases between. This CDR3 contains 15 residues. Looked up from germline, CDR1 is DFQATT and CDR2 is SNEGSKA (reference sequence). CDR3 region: CSARGGTAPYNEQFF. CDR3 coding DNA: TGCAGTGCTAGAGGCGGGACGGCGCCCTACAATGAGCAGTTCTTC.